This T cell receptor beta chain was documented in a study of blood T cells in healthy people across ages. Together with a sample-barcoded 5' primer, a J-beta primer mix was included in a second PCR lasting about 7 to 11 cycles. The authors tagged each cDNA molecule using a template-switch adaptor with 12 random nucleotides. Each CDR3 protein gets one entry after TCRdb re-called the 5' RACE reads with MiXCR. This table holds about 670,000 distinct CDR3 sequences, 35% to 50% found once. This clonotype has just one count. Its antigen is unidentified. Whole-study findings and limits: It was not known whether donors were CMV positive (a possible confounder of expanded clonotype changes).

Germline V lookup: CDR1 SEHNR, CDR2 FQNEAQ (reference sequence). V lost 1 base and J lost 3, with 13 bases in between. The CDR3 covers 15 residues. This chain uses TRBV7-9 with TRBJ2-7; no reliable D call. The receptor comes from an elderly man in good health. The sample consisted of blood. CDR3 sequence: CASSLGVGRNYEQYF. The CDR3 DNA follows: TGTGCCAGCAGCTTAGGCGTTGGGCGGAACTACGAGCAGTACTTC.